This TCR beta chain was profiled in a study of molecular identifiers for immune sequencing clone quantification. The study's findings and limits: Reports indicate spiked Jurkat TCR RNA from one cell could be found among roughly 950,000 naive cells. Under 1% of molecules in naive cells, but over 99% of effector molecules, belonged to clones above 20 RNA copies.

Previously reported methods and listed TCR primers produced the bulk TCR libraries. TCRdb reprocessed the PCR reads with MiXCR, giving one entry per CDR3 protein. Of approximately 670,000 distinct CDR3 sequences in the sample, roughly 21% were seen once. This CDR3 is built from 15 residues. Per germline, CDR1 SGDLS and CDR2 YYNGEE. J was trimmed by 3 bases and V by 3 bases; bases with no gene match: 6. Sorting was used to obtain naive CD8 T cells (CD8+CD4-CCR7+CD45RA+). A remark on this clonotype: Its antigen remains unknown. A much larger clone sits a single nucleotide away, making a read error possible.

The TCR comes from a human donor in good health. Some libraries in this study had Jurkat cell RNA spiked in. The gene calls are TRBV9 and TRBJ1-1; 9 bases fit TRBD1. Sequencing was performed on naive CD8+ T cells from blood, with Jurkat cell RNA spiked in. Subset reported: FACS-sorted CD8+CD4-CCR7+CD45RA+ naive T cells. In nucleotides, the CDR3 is TGTGCCAGCAGCGCGACAGGGGGGAAGGACACTGAAGCTTTCTTT. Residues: CASSATGGKDTEAFF. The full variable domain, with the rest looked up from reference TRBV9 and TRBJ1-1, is DSGVTQTPKHLITATGQRVTLRCSPRSGDLSVYWYQQSLDQGLQFLIQYYNGEERAKGNILERFSAQQFPDLHSELNLSSLELGDSALYFCASSATGGKDTEAFFGQGTRLTVV.